The 28 T cell receptor beta chains listed next were all sequenced from one sample in a study of control samples from healthy donors and cancer patients. Measured with immunoSEQ multiplex PCR; TCRdb has only the in-frame clones, and not every one. The repertoire holds about 30,000 clones, with 91% as singletons. Specimen: PBMCs. The receptors stem from a middle-aged man with lung cancer.

The chain couples TRBV10-3 to TRBJ2-2, with D possibly being TRBD1 or TRBD2 (5 bases each). V shed 4 bases and J shed 1 base, with 7 bases lying between them. Germline V gives CDR1 ENHRY, CDR2 SYGVKD. CDR3 length equals 14 residues. Written as DNA, the CDR3 is TGTGCCATCAGTGGTGGGGGGAACACCGGGGAGCTGTTTTTT. This codes for CAISGGGNTGELFF.

V gene TRBV5-6 combines with J gene TRBJ2-2, with D unresolved. The CDR3 is made up of 15 amino acids. Trimming left V 2 bases short and J 5 bases short, with 13 bases between. The germline CDR1 and CDR2 sequences are SGHDT and YYEEEE. The CDR3 DNA reads as TGTGCCAGCAGCTTTTTACTAATCGAGACCGGGGAGCTGTTTTTT. Protein sequence: CASSFLLIETGELFF. Complete variable domain (other parts from reference TRBV5-6 and TRBJ2-2): DAGVTQSPTHLIKTRGQQVTLRCSPKSGHDTVSWYQQALGQGPQFIFQYYEEEERQRGNFPDRFSGHQFPNYSSELNVNALLLGDSALYLCASSFLLIETGELFFGEGSRLTVL.

Only one count was recorded for this clone. J is TRBJ2-7 and V is TRBV4-1; D ambiguous. Germline CDR1 is MGHRA and CDR2 is YSYEKL. The length of the CDR3 is 15 residues. Trimming cost V 0 bases and J 3 bases, with 12 bases left between them. The CDR3 here is CASSQEGEFGYEQYF. As DNA, the CDR3 is TGCGCCAGCAGCCAAGAAGGTGAGTTCGGCTACGAGCAGTACTTC.

V usage is TRBV5-4 and J usage is TRBJ1-6, with TRBD1 matching 8 bases. The germline gives CDR1 SGHNT, CDR2 YYREEE (reference sequence). This CDR3 comprises 13 residues. With V trimmed by 8 bases and J by 7 bases, 5 bases remained unmatched. CDR3 region: CASRGQGNSPLHF. CDR3 DNA: TGTGCCAGTAGAGGACAGGGAAATTCACCCCTCCACTTT.

J is TRBJ1-2 and V is TRBV5-1; no definite D call. Looked up from germline, CDR1 is SGHRS and CDR2 is YFSETQ. V lost 0 bases, J lost 4 bases, and 10 bases lay in between. This CDR3 region has 14 residues. CDR3 sequence (DNA): TGCGCCAGCAGCTTGGCCGGGCAGCTCTATGGCTACACCTTC. Residues: CASSLAGQLYGYTF.

This sequence joins TRBV5-4 and TRBJ1-1, with 9 bases fitting TRBD1. V dropped 3 bases and J dropped 5; count of bases not matched to a gene: 2. The V gene's germline CDR1 is SGHNT and CDR2 YYREEE (reference sequence). This CDR3 has 13 amino acids. CDR3 sequence: CASSSTGGTEAFF. The CDR3 DNA sequence: TGTGCCAGCAGCTCGACAGGGGGTACTGAAGCTTTCTTT.

The chain couples TRBV5-1 to TRBJ2-7; D uncertain. Germline CDR1 is SGHRS and CDR2 is YFSETQ. The ends were cut back, 3 bases at V and 0 bases at J, with 13 bases in the middle. CDR3 size: 15 residues. As DNA, the CDR3 is TGCGCCAGCAGCTCTACTCCCTCGGGCTCCTACGAGCAGTACTTC. Translated: CASSSTPSGSYEQYF.

V gene TRBV29-1 combines with J gene TRBJ1-1; D gene unclear. CDR1 SQVTM and CDR2 ANQGSEA come from the germline V gene. CDR3 length: 13 amino acids. Deletions cut 7 bases from V and 0 bases from J, with 12 bases between. CDR3 protein: CSGKILMNTEAFF. For the CDR3, the DNA is TGCAGCGGGAAGATTTTGATGAACACTGAAGCTTTCTTT.

V usage is TRBV18 and J usage is TRBJ2-3; D gene unclear. CDR1 KGHSH and CDR2 LQKENI come from the germline V gene. The CDR3 consists of 14 residues. With 3 bases removed from V and 4 bases from J, the gap between germline ends came to 11 bases. The CDR3 protein is CASSPSTPADTQYF. For the CDR3, the DNA is TGTGCCAGCTCACCTAGTACTCCGGCAGATACGCAGTATTTT.

The chain joins TRBV28 to TRBJ1-5, with TRBD1 identical over 7 bases. The germline V gene has CDR1 MDHEN and CDR2 SYDVKM. After removal of 3 bases from V and 6 bases from J, the junction contained 14 bases not matched to a gene. CDR3 size: 17 residues. In DNA, the CDR3 is TGTGCCAGCAGTTTCCCACAGACAGGGTACGCAGGTCAGCCCCAGCATTTT. This translates into CASSFPQTGYAGQPQHF.

This clone was detected once. The chain carries TRBV6-5 and TRBJ1-2; 7 positions agree with TRBD1. J gave up 7 bases and V 6 bases, and 11 bases lay outside the gene matches. CDR3 length: 14 residues. Germline V gene lookup returns CDR1 MNHEY and CDR2 SVGAGI. The CDR3 DNA sequence: TGTGCCAGCAGGCAACCCGGGACAGCCTTTGGCTACACCTTC. Translating it yields CASRQPGTAFGYTF.

This rearrangement joins TRBV7-9 to TRBJ2-7; no clear D gene. The V and J ends lost 7 bases and 6 bases respectively, with 16 bases between them. The CDR3 is made up of 13 amino acids. The germline gives CDR1 SEHNR, CDR2 FQNEAQ (reference sequence). The CDR3 loop is CASTYSISPEQYF. CDR3 sequence (DNA): TGTGCCAGCACCTACTCAATCAGCCCCGAGCAGTACTTC.

This clone was observed a single time. This sequence joins TRBV4-3 and TRBJ1-3; D uncertain. Per the germline V gene, CDR1 is LGHNA and CDR2 is YSLEER. V was pared by 0 bases and J by 5 bases, with 11 bases between. The CDR3 is made up of 15 amino acids. Here the CDR3 reads CASSQDHQERNTIYF. CDR3 nucleotide sequence: TGCGCCAGCAGCCAAGATCATCAGGAAAGAAACACCATATATTTT.

This chain joins TRBV29-1 and TRBJ2-4; possibly TRBD1 or TRBD2 for D (5 bases each). V gave up 4 bases and J gave up 7 bases, with 14 bases separating them. Germline lookup yields CDR1 SQVTM and CDR2 ANQGSEA. The CDR3 loop spans 13 amino acids. In nucleotides, the CDR3 is TGCAGCGTTGGGGCTTCCGAGGGGAACATTCAGTACTTC. Its protein is CSVGASEGNIQYF.

This chain connects TRBV28 to TRBJ1-2; 8 nucleotides match TRBD1. Germline trimming cut 6 bases from V and 13 bases from J; bases unmatched to any gene: 16. Looked up from germline, CDR1 is MDHEN and CDR2 is SYDVKM. The CDR3 length is 14 residues. CDR3 nucleotide sequence: TGTGCCAGCAGAAAAGGGACAGGCCTTCTTTTTTCCACCTTC. This codes for CASRKGTGLLFSTF.

The V and J genes are TRBV3-1 (or the pseudogene TRBV3-2) and TRBJ1-4; D remains ambiguous. Trimming took off 0 bases at V and 8 bases at J, with 7 bases between the two ends. The CDR3 length is 13 residues. Per the germline V gene, CDR1 is LGHDT and CDR2 is YNNKEL (reference sequence). CDR3 region: CASSQDSGEKLFF. DNA for the CDR3: TGTGCCAGCAGCCAAGATAGTGGGGAAAAACTGTTTTTT.

This rearrangement joins TRBV19 to TRBJ2-2; TRBD2 agrees at 14 bases. The V gene end was trimmed by 7 bases and the J gene end by 6 bases; junction bases not matched to a gene: 4. This CDR3 is built from 15 residues. Germline CDR1 and CDR2: LNHDA and SQIVND (reference sequence). Written as DNA, the CDR3 is TGTGCCAGTACCCGGACTAGCGGGGGGCCCGGGGAGCTGTTTTTT. Its translation is CASTRTSGGPGELFF.

The chain links TRBV7-2 to TRBJ2-5, with 7 bases that match TRBD2. This CDR3 comprises 14 residues. V lost 1 base to trimming and J lost 4 bases; unmatched junction nucleotides: 3. Germline CDR1 and CDR2: SGHTA and FQGNSA. The CDR3 sequence: CASSLEGLIETQYF. The CDR3 coding sequence is TGTGCCAGCAGCTTAGAGGGACTAATAGAGACCCAGTACTTC.

The V gene is TRBV4-1, the J gene TRBJ1-4, with D perhaps matching TRBD1 (6 bases). The CDR3 is 16 amino acids. Between the trimmed V and J ends, which lost 0 bases and 3 bases, there was a span of 11 bases. The germline V gene has CDR1 MGHRA and CDR2 YSYEKL. CDR3 DNA sequence: TGCGCCAGCAGCCAAGATCTCTACAGGGCTAATGAAAAACTGTTTTTT. Its translation is CASSQDLYRANEKLFF.

The chain combines TRBV7-3 with TRBJ2-1, with a tentative D call TRBD2 (7 bases). The germline V gene has CDR1 SGHTA and CDR2 FQGTGA. V lost 5 bases, J lost 5 bases, and 16 bases lay in between. CDR3 length: 15 amino acids. DNA for the CDR3: TGTGCCAGCAGCGGCCGGGGGGCCAGTAACAATGAGCAGTTCTTC. It yields the protein CASSGRGASNNEQFF.

This chain joins TRBV6-5 and TRBJ2-1; D is ambiguous. This CDR3 contains 15 residues. Trimming left V 6 bases short and J 4 bases short, with 16 bases between. The germline V gene encodes CDR1 MNHEY and CDR2 SVGAGI. The CDR3 loop is CASSQTYENYNEQFF. For the CDR3, the DNA is TGTGCCAGCAGCCAGACATATGAGAATTACAATGAGCAGTTCTTC.

This clone appeared once. The chain joins TRBV2 to TRBJ1-5; TRBD1 might be the D (5 bases). CDR1 SNHLY and CDR2 FYNNEI come from the germline V gene. Trimming took off 3 bases at V and 10 bases at J, with 13 bases between the two ends. The CDR3 consists of 13 residues. CDR3 DNA sequence: TGTGCCAGCAGTGATATTACAGGTACCCCCCAGCATTTT. It translates to CASSDITGTPQHF.

The V and J genes are TRBV7-9 and TRBJ2-1; D tentatively fits TRBD1 or TRBD2 (6 bases each). CDR3 size: 14 residues. Trimming took off 1 base at V and 16 bases at J, with 20 bases between the two ends. Germline CDR1 SEHNR, CDR2 FQNEAQ (reference sequence). The CDR3, as DNA: TGTGCCAGCAGCTTAGAGCCTCGGGGGCCGCCGGATTTCTTC. Its translation: CASSLEPRGPPDFF. The full variable domain, its missing parts supplied by reference TRBV7-9 and TRBJ2-1, is DTGVSQNPRHKITKRGQNVTFRCDPISEHNRLYWYRQTLGQGPEFLTYFQNEAQLEKSRLLSDRFSAERPKGSFSTLEIQRTEQGDSAMYLCASSLEPRGPPDFFGPGTRLTVL.

This chain uses TRBV3-1 (or the pseudogene TRBV3-2) with TRBJ1-3; TRBD1 agrees at 8 bases. Germline V gives CDR1 LGHDT, CDR2 YNNKEL (reference sequence). J was trimmed by 3 bases and V by 5 bases; bases with no gene match: 6. The CDR3 sequence is 15 residues long. The CDR3 protein is CASSTAGQGGNTIYF. The CDR3 coding sequence is TGTGCCAGCAGCACCGCTGGACAGGGTGGAAACACCATATATTTT.

This chain's CDR3 is CASSLAGSGGAKRYEQFF. CDR3 coding DNA: TGTGCCAGCAGCTTGGCAGGTAGCGGGGGGGCCAAACGCTATGAGCAGTTCTTC. The chain has TRBV5-5 and TRBJ2-1, with TRBD2 matching 11 bases. J lost 8 bases, V lost 0 bases, and 13 bases had no gene match. This CDR3 has 18 amino acids. Looked up from germline, CDR1 is SGHKS and CDR2 is YYEKEE (reference sequence).

The gene calls are TRBV6-5 and TRBJ2-1; D tentatively fits TRBD1 or TRBD2 (5 bases each). Germline V gene lookup returns CDR1 MNHEY and CDR2 SVGAGI. V was pared by 4 bases and J by 8 bases, with 9 bases between. CDR3 length: 12 residues. This chain's CDR3 is CASSSRGDEQFF. As DNA, the CDR3 is TGTGCCAGCAGTTCTCGAGGGGATGAGCAGTTCTTC.

The gene calls are TRBV28 and TRBJ1-2; perhaps TRBD1 as D (6 bases). The CDR3 has 15 residues. The ends were cut back, 6 bases at V and 7 bases at J, with 21 bases in the middle. Per the germline V gene, CDR1 is MDHEN and CDR2 is SYDVKM. CDR3 sequence reads: CASSLLSAGASGYTF. The CDR3 coding sequence is TGTGCCAGCAGCCTCCTTTCGGCAGGGGCCAGTGGCTACACCTTC.

The chain combines TRBV7-9 with TRBJ1-2; possible D gene TRBD1, 5 bases. V lost 5 bases to trimming and J lost 2 bases, with 18 bases between them. The CDR3 runs to 16 residues. CDR1 SEHNR and CDR2 FQNEAQ come from the germline V gene (reference sequence). The CDR3 here is CASSRTGQTSNYGYTF. CDR3 sequence (DNA): TGTGCCAGCAGCCGGACGGGGCAGACGTCAAACTATGGCTACACCTTC.